The clone carrying this T cell receptor beta chain came up many times. These data belong to a study of T-cell memory formation after mild COVID-19. On the study more broadly: There were largely donor-specific TCR clusters.

TCRdb fed the 5' RACE reads into MiXCR, producing one record per CDR3 protein. The sample records around 390,000 distinct CDR3 sequences, about 16% being singletons. The receptor was derived from a man between 18 and 29 years old who had mild COVID-19 (a few samples of this study predate the infection). Cell type and time point are not known. The specimen sequenced was PBMCs or a T cell subset sorted from them (not recorded which).

Written as DNA, the CDR3 is TGTGCCAGCAGCCCGAGAGGGAACACTGAAGCTTTCTTT. Amino acids: CASSPRGNTEAFF. The chain links TRBV3-1 to TRBJ1-1; D ambiguous. This CDR3 has 13 amino acids. Germline V lookup: CDR1 LGHDT, CDR2 YNNKEL (reference sequence). Trimming left V 4 bases short and J 1 base short, with 7 bases between.